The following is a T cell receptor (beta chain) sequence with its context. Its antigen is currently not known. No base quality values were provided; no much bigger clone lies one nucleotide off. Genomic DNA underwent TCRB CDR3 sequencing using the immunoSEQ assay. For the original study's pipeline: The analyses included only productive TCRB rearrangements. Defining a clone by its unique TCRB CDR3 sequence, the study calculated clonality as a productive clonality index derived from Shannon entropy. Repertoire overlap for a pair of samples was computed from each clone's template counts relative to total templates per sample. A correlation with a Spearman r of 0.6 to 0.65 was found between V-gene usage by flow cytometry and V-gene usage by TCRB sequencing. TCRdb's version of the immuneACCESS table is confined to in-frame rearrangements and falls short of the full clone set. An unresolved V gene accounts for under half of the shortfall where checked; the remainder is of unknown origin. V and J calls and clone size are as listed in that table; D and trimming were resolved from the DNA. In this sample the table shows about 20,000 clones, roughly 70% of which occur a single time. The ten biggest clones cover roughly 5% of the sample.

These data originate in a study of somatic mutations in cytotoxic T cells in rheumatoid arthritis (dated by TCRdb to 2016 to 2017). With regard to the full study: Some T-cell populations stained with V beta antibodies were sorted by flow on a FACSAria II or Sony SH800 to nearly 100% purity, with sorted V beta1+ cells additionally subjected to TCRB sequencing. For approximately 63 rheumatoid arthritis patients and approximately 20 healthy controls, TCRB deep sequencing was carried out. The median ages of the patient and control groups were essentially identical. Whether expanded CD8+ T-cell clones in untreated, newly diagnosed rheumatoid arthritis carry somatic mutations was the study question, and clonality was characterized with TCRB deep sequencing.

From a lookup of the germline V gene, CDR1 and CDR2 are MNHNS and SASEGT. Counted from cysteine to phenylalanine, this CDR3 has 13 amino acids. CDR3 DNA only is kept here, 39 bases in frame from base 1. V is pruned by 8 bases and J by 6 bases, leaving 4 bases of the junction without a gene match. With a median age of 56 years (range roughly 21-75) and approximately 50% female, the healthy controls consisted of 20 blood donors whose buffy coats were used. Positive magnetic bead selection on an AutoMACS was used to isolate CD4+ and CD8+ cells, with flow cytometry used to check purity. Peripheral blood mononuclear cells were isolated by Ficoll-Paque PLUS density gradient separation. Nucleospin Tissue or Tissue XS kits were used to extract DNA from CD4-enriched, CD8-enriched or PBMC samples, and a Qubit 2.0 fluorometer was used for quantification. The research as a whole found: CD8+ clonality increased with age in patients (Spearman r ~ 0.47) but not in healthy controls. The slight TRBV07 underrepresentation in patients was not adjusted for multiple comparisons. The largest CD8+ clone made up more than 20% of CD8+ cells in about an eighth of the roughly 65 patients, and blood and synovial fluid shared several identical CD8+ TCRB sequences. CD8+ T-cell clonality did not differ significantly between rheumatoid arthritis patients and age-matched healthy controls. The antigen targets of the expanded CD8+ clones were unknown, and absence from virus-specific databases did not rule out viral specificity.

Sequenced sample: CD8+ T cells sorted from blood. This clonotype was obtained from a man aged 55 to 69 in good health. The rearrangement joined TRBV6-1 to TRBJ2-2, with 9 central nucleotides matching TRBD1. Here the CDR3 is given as CASDRGWAGELFF. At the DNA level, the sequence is TGTGCCAGCGACAGGGGGTGGGCCGGGGAGCTGTTTTTT.